Detailed here is one T cell receptor beta chain. Its antigen has not been determined. Per-base qualities were not stored, and no clone one base away is much larger. Library preparation employed PCR. DNA from cultured CD4+ T cells was subjected to TCR sequencing with the Oncomine TCR Beta short-read assay at the Johns Hopkins FTIC core. The QIAamp micro DNA kit was used to extract genomic DNA from the cultured CD4+ T cells. The Oncomine TCR Beta libraries from cultured CD4+ T cells were pooled using unique dual indexes and then sequenced on an Illumina iSeq 100. Regarding the original processing steps: Non-productive sequences were removed, and CDR3s that did not start with C, did not end with F or W, or were shorter than 7 amino acids were discarded. The MANAFEST web application identified antigen-specific clonotypes by comparing peptide-stimulated wells against reference wells and other culture wells. Positive clones required FDR below 0.05, an odds ratio above 5, and productive frequency above 0.1% in at least two of three replicate wells. Cross-reactive clonotypes were defined as significantly expanded in both SARS-CoV-2 spike wells and at least one common cold coronavirus spike condition. CDR3 homology was assessed with Levenshtein distances (stringdist) and unrooted phylogenetic trees (ape) in R version 3.6.1. The public reads were reprocessed in TCRdb via fastp at Q25 and MiXCR, keeping in-frame beta chains. Each CDR3 protein appears once, grouped with its most common genes and DNA. These V and J calls are TCRdb output, not the study's own analysis. The sample includes almost 20,000 distinct CDR3 sequences, with around 42% observed a single time. Clones ranked in the top ten supply 2.5% to 3.5% of the sample.

This specimen's treatment or condition label, interpreted: roughly 10-day PBMC culture with coronavirus spike peptide pools or control peptides (ViraFEST assay). The ViraFEST assay was used in the study, in which antigen-specific T cells were expanded with peptide pools and expanded clonotypes were subsequently identified by TCR sequencing. The positive SARS-CoV-2 PCR tests of the convalescent patients were dated from March to December 2020, before the Alpha, Beta and Delta variants emerged in the United States. Around 2 million PBMCs per well were cultured in IMDM with approximately 4.9% human AB serum and about 9.7 IU/ml IL-2, plus 10 ug/ml peptide pools. Half of the culture medium was replaced with fresh IL-2-containing medium on days 3 and 7. CD4+ T cells were isolated after around ten days of culture through negative selection using the EasySep CD4+ T cell isolation kit. PBMCs were separated from whole blood using Ficoll-Paque Plus gradient centrifugation and then either used fresh or cryopreserved at -140C. In general, triplicate wells were set up for every culture condition.

The data stem from a study of vaccination and CD4 T cells after COVID-19 (dated by TCRdb to the early 2020s). As for the study more broadly: Convalescent patients had a positive SARS-CoV-2 result on nasal swab PCR, and of these patients, some ten had mild disease and one had severe disease. The convalescent cohort included six males and four females, with two Hispanic individuals, seven Caucasians, two Asians and one multiracial person. Participants received two doses of either the Pfizer-BioNTech BNT162b2 vaccine (n=8) or the Moderna mRNA-1273 vaccine (n=2). Post-COVID blood samples were collected from convalescent patients a median of around 100 days after diagnosis, with a range of about 35 to 170 days. The time from the second vaccine dose to post-vaccine blood sampling had a median of approximately 72 days and ranged from roughly 13 to 241 days. Culture stimuli were overlapping spike peptide pools from SARS-CoV-2 and from the common cold coronaviruses HCoV-NL63, HCoV-OC43 and HCoV-229E. In control cultures, a CEFX viral epitope pool was used as positive control, an HIV-1 Nef peptide pool was used as negative control, or no peptide was added. The spike-specific CD4+ TCR repertoire was compared before and after mRNA vaccination in fewer than eleven COVID-19 convalescent patients and a handful of infection-naive healthy vaccine recipients.

CDR1 SGHTA and CDR2 FQGNSA were looked up in the germline V gene. CDR3 length: 13 amino acids, cysteine to phenylalanine. The only DNA kept is the CDR3, 39 bases in frame from the first base. Trimming removed 5 bases from V and 0 bases from J, leaving 7 bases between the germline ends. Paper-wide results and their limitations: The median count of SARS-CoV-2-reactive clonotypes went up from some 23 after infection to roughly 38 after vaccination, although the change was not significant. Among the post-vaccine SARS-CoV-2-reactive clones in convalescent patients, a median about 89% showed up only after vaccination, which suggests vaccine-specific priming. Relatively few convalescent patients were included in the study, and early timepoints after natural infection were not analyzed. Nearly all vaccine-specific clones in convalescent patients (304 of 307) were mono-reactive for SARS-CoV-2 spike rather than cross-reactive with common cold coronaviruses.

This clonotype originated in a human donor who had recovered from COVID-19. Sequenced here: CD4+ T cells from blood, cultured in vitro, sampled after SARS-CoV-2 vaccination. Rearrangement joined TRBV7-2 to TRBJ1-1, with an unclear D gene assignment. The CDR3 region has the sequence CASSKQMNTEAFF. The bases are TGTGCCAGCAGCAAACAGATGAACACTGAAGCTTTCTTT.